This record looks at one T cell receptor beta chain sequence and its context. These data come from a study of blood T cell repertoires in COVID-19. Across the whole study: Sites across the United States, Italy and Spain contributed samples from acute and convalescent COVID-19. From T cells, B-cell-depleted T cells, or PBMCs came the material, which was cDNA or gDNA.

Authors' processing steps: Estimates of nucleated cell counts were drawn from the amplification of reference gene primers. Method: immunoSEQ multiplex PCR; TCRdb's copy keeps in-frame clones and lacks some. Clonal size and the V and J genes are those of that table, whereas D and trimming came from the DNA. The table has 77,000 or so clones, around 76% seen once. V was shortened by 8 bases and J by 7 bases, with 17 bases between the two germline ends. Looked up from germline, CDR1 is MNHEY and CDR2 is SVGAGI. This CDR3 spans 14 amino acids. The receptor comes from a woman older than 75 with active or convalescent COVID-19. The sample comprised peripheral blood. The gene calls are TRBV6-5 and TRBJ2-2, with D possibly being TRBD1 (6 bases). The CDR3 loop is CASSKSGENGELFF. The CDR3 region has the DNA TGTGCCAGCTCCAAGTCAGGGGAAAACGGGGAGCTGTTTTTT.